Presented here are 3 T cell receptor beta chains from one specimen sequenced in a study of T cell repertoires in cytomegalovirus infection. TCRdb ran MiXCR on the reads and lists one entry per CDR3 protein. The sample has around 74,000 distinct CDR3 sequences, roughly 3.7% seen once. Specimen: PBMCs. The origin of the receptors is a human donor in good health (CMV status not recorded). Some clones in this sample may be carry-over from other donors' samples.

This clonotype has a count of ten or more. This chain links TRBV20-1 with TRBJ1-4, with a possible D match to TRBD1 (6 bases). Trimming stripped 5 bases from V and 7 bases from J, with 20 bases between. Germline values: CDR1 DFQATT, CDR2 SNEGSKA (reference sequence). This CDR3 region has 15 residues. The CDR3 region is CSASVSRGGGEKLFF. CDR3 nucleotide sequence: TGCAGTGCTTCCGTATCGAGGGGGGGCGGTGAAAAACTGTTTTTT.

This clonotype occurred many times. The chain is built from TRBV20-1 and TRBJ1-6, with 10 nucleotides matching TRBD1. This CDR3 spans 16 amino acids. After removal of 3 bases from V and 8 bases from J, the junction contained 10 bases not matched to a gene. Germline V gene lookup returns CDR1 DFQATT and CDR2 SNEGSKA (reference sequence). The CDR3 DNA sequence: TGCAGTGCTAGGGTTTGGGACAGGGGAAATGATTCACCCCTCCACTTT. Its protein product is CSARVWDRGNDSPLHF.

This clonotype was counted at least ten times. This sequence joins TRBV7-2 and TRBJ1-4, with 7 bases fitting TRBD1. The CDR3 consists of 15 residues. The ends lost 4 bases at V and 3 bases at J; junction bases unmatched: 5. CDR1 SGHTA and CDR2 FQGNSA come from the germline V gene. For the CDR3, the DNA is TGTGCCAGCAGCTGGGGGGGACAGCCTAATGAAAAACTGTTTTTT. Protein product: CASSWGGQPNEKLFF.